This section outlines one T cell receptor beta chain sequence together with its context. Clones were read by immunoSEQ multiplex PCR, and TCRdb kept only the in-frame ones, dropping some. Among roughly 71,000 clones listed, 95% to 96% were seen once. This sample was taken from a study of technical replicates of blood from a handful of donors. With 4 bases removed from V and 1 base from J, the gap between germline ends came to 20 bases. Germline V CDR1 and CDR2: SGHRS, YFSETQ. CDR3 length: 17 residues. The chain combines TRBV5-1 with TRBJ1-2; D possibly corresponds to TRBD1 (6 bases). This TCR was sampled from a human donor in good health. Input material: T cells isolated from PBMCs. In DNA form, the CDR3 reads TGCGCCAGCAGCCCTCGGCTGGCAGGGGTCCTTAACTATGGCTACACCTTC. It encodes CASSPRLAGVLNYGYTF.